These T cell receptor beta chains were read from a single sample in a study of blood T cell repertoires in COVID-19. Clones were sequenced by immunoSEQ multiplex PCR, and TCRdb holds only the in-frame ones, with some missing. In the table there are approximately 240,000 clones, approximately 84% of which are singletons. Sample: peripheral blood. The receptors here all came from a woman aged 25 to 39 who had recovered from COVID-19. Each CDR3 is given with its conserved first and last residue. The order of the fields is CDR3 protein, CDR3 DNA, D gene, V gene, clone size, J gene. A D gene is named only where the DNA matches it firmly. Rows give clone size only sometimes, using once, few, many, or a class for an expanded clone.

CASSKARLRGPGELFF TGTGCCAGCAGCAAAGCAAGGCTCAGAGGGCCCGGGGAGCTGTTTTTT NA TRBV21-1 NA TRBJ2-2
CASQQGAAGYEQYF TGTGCCAGCCAACAGGGGGCGGCGGGATACGAGCAGTACTTC TRBD1 TRBV7-9 NA TRBJ2-7
CASSQVQGSNQPQHF TGCGCCAGCAGCCAAGTTCAGGGGAGCAATCAGCCCCAGCATTTT NA TRBV4-1 few TRBJ1-5
CASSSSARGASTDTQYF TGTGCCAGCAGCTCTTCGGCGCGGGGGGCTAGCACAGATACGCAGTATTTT TRBD2 TRBV5-6 NA TRBJ2-3
CASSPGDRTGTQYF TGTGCCAGCAGTCCGGGGGACAGGACAGGGACCCAGTACTTC TRBD1 TRBV28 NA TRBJ2-5
CASSYAPGGLEQYF TGTGCCAGCAGTTACGCCCCGGGGGGCCTCGAGCAGTACTTC NA TRBV6-2/TRBV6-3 once TRBJ2-7
CASSVGTGALRKDTEAFF TGTGCCAGCAGCGTAGGGACAGGGGCCCTAAGGAAGGACACTGAAGCTTTCTTT TRBD1 TRBV9 NA TRBJ1-1
CASSQVTSGGTYNEQFF TGCGCCAGCAGCCAAGTTACTAGCGGGGGGACTTACAATGAGCAGTTCTTC TRBD2 TRBV4-1 NA TRBJ2-1
CASSQPPGSGNTIYF TGCGCCAGCAGCCAGCCCCCCGGGTCTGGAAACACCATATATTTT NA TRBV4-1 NA TRBJ1-3
CASSYDRAHTEAFF TGTGCCAGCAGCTACGACAGGGCCCACACTGAAGCTTTCTTT TRBD1 TRBV7-2 NA TRBJ1-1